These T cell receptor beta chains were read from a single sample in a study of blood T cell repertoires in COVID-19. This table comes from immunoSEQ multiplex PCR, and its TCRdb copy is limited to in-frame clones, with some not included. Among 75,000 to 80,000 clones listed, roughly 81% were seen once. The specimen was peripheral blood. The receptor source for this set is a man aged 60-69 years with COVID-19, enrolled during active disease. The conserved cysteine and the conserved F or W are not part of the CDR3 here. Each record gives: CDR3 protein, V gene, J gene.

CDR3: ATSDLGHFYGYT
V: TRBV24-1
J: TRBJ1-2

CDR3: ASSSQAILAF
V: TRBV7-9
J: TRBJ1-1

CDR3: ASSPLPSLIRATYEQY
V: TRBV18
J: TRBJ2-7

CDR3: ASSVGGTGGRDEQF
V: TRBV9
J: TRBJ2-1

CDR3: SVTEAGGTEAF
V: TRBV29-1
J: TRBJ1-1

CDR3: ASRDNYNEQF
V: TRBV7-9
J: TRBJ2-1

CDR3: ASSLAAGSGAGELF
V: TRBV7-9
J: TRBJ2-2

CDR3: ASSMSGTGTNTEAF
V: TRBV6-6
J: TRBJ1-1

CDR3: ASSLGTGAEKLF
V: TRBV7-9
J: TRBJ1-4

CDR3: AWENTGLLANEKLF
V: TRBV30
J: TRBJ1-4

CDR3: ASSLIPRSEQF
V: TRBV12-3/TRBV12-4
J: TRBJ2-1

CDR3: TSSQAAHPGRGKSYEQY
V: TRBV1
J: TRBJ2-7

CDR3: ASRRENYGYT
V: TRBV7-9
J: TRBJ1-2

CDR3: ASRGDLTYTDTQY
V: TRBV2
J: TRBJ2-3

CDR3: ASSQGAIGWREQF
V: TRBV14
J: TRBJ2-1

CDR3: AEGQGGLAEAF
V: TRBV5-4
J: TRBJ1-1

CDR3: ASSPRSGDTEAF
V: TRBV18
J: TRBJ1-1

CDR3: ASSFTSGNLDTQY
V: TRBV5-6
J: TRBJ2-3

CDR3: ASSLSTQGRETQY
V: TRBV5-1
J: TRBJ2-5

CDR3: ASSLPSTYEQY
V: TRBV5-1
J: TRBJ2-7

CDR3: ASSETSYQETQY
V: TRBV9
J: TRBJ2-5

CDR3: ASSPPGLAGEGEQY
V: TRBV18
J: TRBJ2-7

CDR3: ASSVSGVSQETQY
V: TRBV9
J: TRBJ2-5

CDR3: ASSPQTPPNTGELF
V: TRBV18
J: TRBJ2-2

CDR3: ASSIGSGPGSTGELF
V: TRBV19
J: TRBJ2-2

CDR3: ASSFEAASYGTDTQY
V: TRBV27
J: TRBJ2-3

CDR3: SVSQEVGYGYT
V: TRBV29-1
J: TRBJ1-2

CDR3: ASSYFANTGELF
V: TRBV5-1
J: TRBJ2-2

CDR3: ATSQGADNSPLH
V: TRBV2
J: TRBJ1-6

CDR3: ASSAWAGDGPSEAF
V: TRBV5-1
J: TRBJ1-1

CDR3: ASSLEAGIYNEQF
V: TRBV7-2
J: TRBJ2-1

CDR3: ASSPVRGTTDTQY
V: TRBV5-4
J: TRBJ2-3

CDR3: SASSVSNDGYT
V: TRBV20-1
J: TRBJ1-2

CDR3: ASSSLLLDEQF
V: TRBV19
J: TRBJ2-1

CDR3: SVETGGDQPQH
V: TRBV29-1
J: TRBJ1-5

CDR3: ASRPRTGGYEKLF
V: TRBV2
J: TRBJ1-4

CDR3: ASSPLPGEGTEAF
V: TRBV18
J: TRBJ1-1

CDR3: ASSQRTGGADTQY
V: TRBV3-1/TRBV3-2
J: TRBJ2-3

CDR3: ASLSSGGYEQY
V: TRBV2
J: TRBJ2-7

CDR3: ASSLIRGSGGPSYEQY
V: TRBV11-2
J: TRBJ2-7

CDR3: ASSDLTLRGGVETQY
V: TRBV6-1
J: TRBJ2-5

CDR3: ASSGTSGSPPHNEQF
V: TRBV5-1
J: TRBJ2-1

CDR3: ASSPYRDSPLH
V: TRBV19
J: TRBJ1-6